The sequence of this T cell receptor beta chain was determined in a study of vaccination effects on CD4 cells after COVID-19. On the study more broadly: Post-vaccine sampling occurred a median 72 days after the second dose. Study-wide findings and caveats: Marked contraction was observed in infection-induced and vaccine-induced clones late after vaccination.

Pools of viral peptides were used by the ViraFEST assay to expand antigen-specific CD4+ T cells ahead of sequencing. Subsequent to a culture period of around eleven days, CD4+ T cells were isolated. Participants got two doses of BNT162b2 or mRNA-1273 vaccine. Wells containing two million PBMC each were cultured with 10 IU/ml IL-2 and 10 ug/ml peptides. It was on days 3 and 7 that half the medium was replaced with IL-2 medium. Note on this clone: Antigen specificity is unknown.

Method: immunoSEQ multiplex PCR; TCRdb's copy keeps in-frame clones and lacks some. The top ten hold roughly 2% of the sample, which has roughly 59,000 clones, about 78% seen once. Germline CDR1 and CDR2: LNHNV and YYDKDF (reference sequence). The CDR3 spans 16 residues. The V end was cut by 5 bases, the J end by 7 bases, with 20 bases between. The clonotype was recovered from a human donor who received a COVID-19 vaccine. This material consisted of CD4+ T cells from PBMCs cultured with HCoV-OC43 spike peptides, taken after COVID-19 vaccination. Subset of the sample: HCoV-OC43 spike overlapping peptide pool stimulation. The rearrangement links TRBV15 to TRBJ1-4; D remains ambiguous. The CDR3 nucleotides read TGTGCCACCAGCGATGGCTTAGGACGGACCAGTGAAAAACTGTTTTTT. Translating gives CATSDGLGRTSEKLFF.